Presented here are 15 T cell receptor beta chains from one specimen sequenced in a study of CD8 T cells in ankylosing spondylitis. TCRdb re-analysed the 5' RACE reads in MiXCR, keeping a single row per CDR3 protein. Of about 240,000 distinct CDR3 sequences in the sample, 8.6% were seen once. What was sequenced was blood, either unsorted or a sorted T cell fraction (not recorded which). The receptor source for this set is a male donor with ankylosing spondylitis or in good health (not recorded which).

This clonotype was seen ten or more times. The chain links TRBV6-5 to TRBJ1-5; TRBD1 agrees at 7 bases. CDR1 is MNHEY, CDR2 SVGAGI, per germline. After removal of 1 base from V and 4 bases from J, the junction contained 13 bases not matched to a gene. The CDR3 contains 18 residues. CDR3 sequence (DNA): TGTGCCAGCAGTTACTTCAAGGAACAGGGGCGCGGTAATCAGCCCCAGCATTTT. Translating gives CASSYFKEQGRGNQPQHF.

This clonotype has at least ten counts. Here the CDR3 reads CATRGSNEKLFF. CDR3 nucleotides: TGTGCCACCCGGGGGTCCAATGAAAAACTGTTTTTT. This chain connects TRBV10-3 to TRBJ1-4; TRBD1 might be the D (5 bases). The germline gives CDR1 ENHRY, CDR2 SYGVKD. This CDR3 has 12 residues. Trimming pared 10 bases from V and 5 bases from J, leaving 11 bases between.

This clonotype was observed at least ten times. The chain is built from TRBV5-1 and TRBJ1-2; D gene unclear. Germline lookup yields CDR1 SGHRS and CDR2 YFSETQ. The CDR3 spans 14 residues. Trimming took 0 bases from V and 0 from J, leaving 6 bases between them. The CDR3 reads CASSLGRTNYGYTF. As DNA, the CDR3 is TGCGCCAGCAGCTTGGGGAGAACTAACTATGGCTACACCTTC.

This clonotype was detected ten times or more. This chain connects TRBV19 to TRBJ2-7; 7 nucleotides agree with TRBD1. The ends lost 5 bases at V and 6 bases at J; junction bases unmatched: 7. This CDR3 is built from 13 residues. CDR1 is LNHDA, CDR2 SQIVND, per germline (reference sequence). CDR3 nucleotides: TGTGCCAGTAGTTTCAATAACAGGGGCGAGCAGTACTTC. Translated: CASSFNNRGEQYF. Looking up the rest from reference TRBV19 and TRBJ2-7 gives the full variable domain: DGGITQSPKYLFRKEGQNVTLSCEQNLNHDAMYWYRQDPGQGLRLIYYSQIVNDFQKGDIAEGYSVSREKKESFPLTVTSAQKNPTAFYLCASSFNNRGEQYFGPGTRLTVT.

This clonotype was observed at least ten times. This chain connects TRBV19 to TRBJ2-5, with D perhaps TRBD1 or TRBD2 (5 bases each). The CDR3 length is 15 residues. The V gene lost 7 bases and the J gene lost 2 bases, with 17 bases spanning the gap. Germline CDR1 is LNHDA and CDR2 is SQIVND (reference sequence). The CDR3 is CASTLRGDHQETQYF. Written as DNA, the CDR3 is TGTGCCAGTACTCTTCGTGGGGACCATCAAGAGACCCAGTACTTC.

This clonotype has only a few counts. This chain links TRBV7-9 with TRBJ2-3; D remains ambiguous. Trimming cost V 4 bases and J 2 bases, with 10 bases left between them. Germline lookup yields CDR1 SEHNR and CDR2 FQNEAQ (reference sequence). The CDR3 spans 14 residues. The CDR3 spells CASSSDSYTDTQYF. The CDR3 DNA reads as TGTGCCAGCAGCTCCGACTCGTACACAGATACGCAGTATTTT.

The CDR3 DNA is TGTGCCAGCAGCTACACAGGGCTTGTAAGCGGTGGGGCCAACGTCCTGACTTTC. The encoded protein is CASSYTGLVSGGANVLTF. The chain has TRBV11-2 and TRBJ2-6, with a weak D call TRBD1 (6 bases). The germline V gene encodes CDR1 SGHAT and CDR2 FQNNGV. V was trimmed by 4 bases and J by 3 bases, leaving 19 bases between them. The CDR3 is 18 amino acids.

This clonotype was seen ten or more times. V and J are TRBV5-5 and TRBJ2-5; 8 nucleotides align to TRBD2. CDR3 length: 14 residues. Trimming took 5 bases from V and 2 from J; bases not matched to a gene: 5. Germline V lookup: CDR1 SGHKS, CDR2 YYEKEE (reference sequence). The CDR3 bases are TGTGCCAGCAGACCAGGGACTAGGCAAGAGACCCAGTACTTC. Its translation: CASRPGTRQETQYF.

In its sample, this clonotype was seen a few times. CDR3 in DNA: TGTGCCAGCAGCTTAGGGGTCGAGGCAGTTCTTTCCTACGAGCAGTACTTC. Protein: CASSLGVEAVLSYEQYF. The chain links TRBV7-2 to TRBJ2-7; the D is unclear. Germline values: CDR1 SGHTA, CDR2 FQGNSA. The CDR3 length is 17 residues. V lost 1 base, J lost 1 base, and 17 bases lay in between.

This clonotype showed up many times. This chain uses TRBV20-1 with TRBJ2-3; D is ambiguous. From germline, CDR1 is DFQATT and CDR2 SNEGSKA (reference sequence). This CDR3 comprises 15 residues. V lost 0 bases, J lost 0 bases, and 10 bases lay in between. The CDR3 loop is CSARDFQKSTDTQYF. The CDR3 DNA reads TGCAGTGCTAGAGATTTCCAGAAGAGCACAGATACGCAGTATTTT.

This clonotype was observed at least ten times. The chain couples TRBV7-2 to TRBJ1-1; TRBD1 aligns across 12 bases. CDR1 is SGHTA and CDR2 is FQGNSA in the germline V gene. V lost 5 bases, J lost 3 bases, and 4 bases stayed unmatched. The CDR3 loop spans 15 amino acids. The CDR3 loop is CASSLRDRGHTEAFF. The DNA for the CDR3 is TGTGCCAGCAGCCTTAGGGACAGGGGGCACACTGAAGCTTTCTTT.

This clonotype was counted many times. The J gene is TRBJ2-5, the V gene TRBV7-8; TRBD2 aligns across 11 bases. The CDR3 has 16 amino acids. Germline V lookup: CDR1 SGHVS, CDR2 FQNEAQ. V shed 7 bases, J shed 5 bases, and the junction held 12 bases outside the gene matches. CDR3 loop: CASIGPFSGGEETQYF. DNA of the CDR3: TGTGCCAGCATTGGTCCTTTTAGCGGGGGGGAGGAGACCCAGTACTTC.

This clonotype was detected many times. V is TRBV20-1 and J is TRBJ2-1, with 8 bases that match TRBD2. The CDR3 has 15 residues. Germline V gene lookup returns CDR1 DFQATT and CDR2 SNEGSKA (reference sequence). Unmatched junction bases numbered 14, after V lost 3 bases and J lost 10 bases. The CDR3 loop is CSARVAGGPSSEQFF. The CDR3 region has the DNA TGCAGTGCTAGGGTGGCGGGGGGCCCAAGTTCCGAGCAGTTCTTC.

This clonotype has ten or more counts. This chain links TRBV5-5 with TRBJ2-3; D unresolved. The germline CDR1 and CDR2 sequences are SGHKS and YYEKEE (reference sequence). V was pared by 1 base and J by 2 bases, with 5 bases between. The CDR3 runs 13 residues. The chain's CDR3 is CASSLPPTDTQYF. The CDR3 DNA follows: TGTGCCAGCAGCTTGCCACCCACAGATACGCAGTATTTT.

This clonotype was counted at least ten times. DNA for the CDR3: TGCGCCAGCAGCCAACGGGAGGGGTCCTACGAGCAGTACTTC. Protein sequence: CASSQREGSYEQYF. The chain has TRBV4-1 and TRBJ2-7; TRBD2 matches 8 bases. The germline V gene encodes CDR1 MGHRA and CDR2 YSYEKL. The junction had 1 base not matched to a gene; V was cut back by 2 bases and J by 1 base. This CDR3 is built from 14 residues.